Sequencing of this T cell receptor beta chain was carried out in a study of blood T cell repertoires in COVID-19. Study-level information: The analysed material was cDNA or gDNA that came from T cells, B-cell-depleted T cells, or PBMCs.

TCRdb's table, derived via immunoSEQ multiplex PCR, lists solely in-frame clones and lacks some. Of around 340,000 clones listed, about nine tenths are singletons. Which cohort a participant joined came from the clinical history participants gave. Deletions cut 0 bases from V and 1 base from J, with 7 bases between. CDR3 size: 14 residues. Germline loops: CDR1 SGDLS, CDR2 YYNGEE. Sequencing was performed on PBMCs or T cells enriched from blood (not recorded which). This chain connects TRBV9 to TRBJ1-1; no firm D call. This TCR came from a woman aged 25 to 39 who had been exposed to COVID-19. The CDR3 here is CASSVGTQNTEAFF. The CDR3 DNA sequence: TGTGCCAGCAGCGTAGGGACTCAGAACACTGAAGCTTTCTTT.